This TCR beta chain emerged from a study of blood T cell repertoires in COVID-19. About the research overall: Samples of COVID-19 (acute and convalescent) were obtained from the United States, Italy and Spain. Sample material is recorded as cDNA or gDNA derived from T cells, B-cell-depleted T cells, or PBMCs.

Original data processing: Reference gene primer amplification yielded estimated nucleated cell counts. Using immunoSEQ multiplex PCR, the repertoire was profiled, and TCRdb retains in-frame clones only, with some absent. That table supplies the V and J calls and clone size; D and trimming were determined from the DNA. This sample has under 250,000 clones, with about 80% found just once. CDR1 and CDR2 from the germline V gene are SGHTA and FQGTGA. Deletions cut 8 bases from V and 5 bases from J, with 21 bases between. This CDR3 has 15 residues. This TCR was sampled from a man aged 50-60 years with active or convalescent COVID-19. Sequenced sample: peripheral blood. V and J are TRBV7-3 and TRBJ1-2; D is unresolved. The CDR3 DNA is TGTGCCAGCTCCCGGGATTCAGTTAGTTTATATGGCTACACCTTC. It translates to CASSRDSVSLYGYTF. Variable domain in full (rest from reference TRBV7-3 and TRBJ1-2): GAGVSQTPSNKVTEKGKYVELRCDPISGHTALYWYRQSLGQGPEFLIYFQGTGAADDSGLPNDRFFAVRPEGSVSTLKIQRTERGDSAVYLCASSRDSVSLYGYTFGSGTRLTVV.